This T cell receptor (beta chain) appears in the sequencing data of a study of response to subunit inactivated influenza vaccine. Germline V lookup: CDR1 SGHNT, CDR2 YYREEE (reference sequence). V lost 4 bases to trimming and J lost 2 bases, with 12 bases between them. The CDR3 length is 14 residues. TCRdb re-derived calls from the RT-PCR reads in MiXCR, one entry per CDR3 protein. This table has around 790,000 distinct CDR3 sequences, approximately 21% appearing once. General study points: With each seasonal influenza vaccination, the authors suggested, few new T cells are recruited.

To note about this clonotype: The antigen is not known.

The source is a man aged 50-59 years who received an inactivated influenza vaccine. The genes are TRBV5-4 and TRBJ1-1, with a tentative D call TRBD1 (5 bases). Sequencing was performed on PBMCs from blood, taken roughly 5 days after vaccination. The CDR3 bases are TGTGCCAGCAGCGCCCTACAGGTTAACACTGAAGCTTTCTTT. Amino acid sequence: CASSALQVNTEAFF.